The sequence of this T cell receptor beta chain was determined in a study of blood T cell repertoires in COVID-19. Study at large: Whether acute or convalescent, the COVID-19 samples came from the United States, Italy and Spain.

The V end lost 2 bases, the J end lost 0 bases, and 13 bases lay between the germline ends. The germline V gene encodes CDR1 SQVTM and CDR2 ANQGSEA. This CDR3 has 15 amino acids. The repertoire was sequenced with immunoSEQ multiplex PCR; TCRdb's copy has only in-frame clones and lacks some. Counted here are fewer than 350,000 clones, roughly 85% occurring once; the ten biggest clones make up about 2.3%. The V call is TRBV29-1, the J call TRBJ1-1; a possible D gene is TRBD1 (6 bases). Material: PBMCs or T cells enriched from blood (not recorded which). The clonotype comes from a woman between 50 and 59 years old who had recovered from COVID-19. The CDR3 is CSVEPLDRMNTEAFF. In nucleotides, the CDR3 is TGCAGCGTTGAACCCCTAGACAGGATGAACACTGAAGCTTTCTTT.